This entry lists 7 T cell receptor beta chains sequenced from one sample in a study of T cell clonotyping in hematopoietic cell transplantation. Time point noted: recipient sample about 28 days before transplant, after cytoreduction. This table comes from immunoSEQ multiplex PCR, and its TCRdb copy is limited to in-frame clones, with some not included. The sample lists some 9,400 clones, roughly 87% occurring once. The source material was peripheral blood mononuclear cells, sampled before stem cell transplant. These receptor sequences come from a woman in her sixties or seventies with acute myeloid leukemia. Some clones in this sample may be carry-over from other donors' samples.

The CDR3 reads CASSLGGQTYGYTF. The CDR3 DNA follows: TGTGCCAGCAGTTTAGGCGGACAGACCTATGGCTACACCTTC. The rearrangement joins TRBV27 to TRBJ1-2; TRBD1 is a possible D gene (6 bases). V gave up 2 bases and J gave up 4 bases, with 11 bases separating them. CDR3 length: 14 amino acids. Germline V lookup: CDR1 MNHEY, CDR2 SMNVEV (reference sequence).

This rearrangement joins TRBV6-5 to TRBJ1-1; 7 bases are shared with TRBD1. Germline CDR1 reads MNHEY; CDR2 reads SVGAGI. Trimming at V came to 8 bases and at J to 5 bases, leaving 8 bases not matched to a gene. The CDR3 covers 13 residues. The CDR3 reads CASGKMTGTEAFF. Written as DNA, the CDR3 is TGTGCCAGCGGCAAGATGACAGGGACTGAAGCTTTCTTT.

The rearrangement joins TRBV19 to TRBJ2-3; D perhaps matches TRBD1 (5 bases). Between the trimmed V and J ends, which lost 1 base and 4 bases, there was a span of 12 bases. Germline V lookup: CDR1 LNHDA, CDR2 SQIVND (reference sequence). This CDR3 comprises 15 residues. The CDR3, as DNA: TGTGCCAGTAGTATAGGCAGGGCGATAGCAGATACGCAGTATTTT. It yields the protein CASSIGRAIADTQYF.

This clone was counted once. V and J are TRBV2 and TRBJ2-7, with TRBD1 matching 7 bases. Trimming removed 4 bases from V and 4 bases from J; junction bases left unmatched: 4. The CDR3 has 13 residues. The germline CDR1 and CDR2 sequences are SNHLY and FYNNEI. In DNA form, the CDR3 reads TGTGCCAGCAGTGTTAACAGGGGTTACGAGCAGTACTTC. Its translation: CASSVNRGYEQYF.

This chain uses TRBV29-1 with TRBJ1-2; 11 bases agree with TRBD1. The CDR3 length is 13 residues. Germline V lookup: CDR1 SQVTM, CDR2 ANQGSEA. Trimming took 4 bases from V and 7 from J; bases not matched to a gene: 5. CDR3 residues: CSVVGQGAAGYTF. The DNA of the CDR3 is TGCAGCGTTGTCGGACAGGGGGCAGCTGGCTACACCTTC.

In its sample, this clone was seen a few times. This chain links TRBV14 with TRBJ1-2; a weak D match, TRBD1 (5 bases). CDR3 length: 15 amino acids. Trimming left V 0 bases short and J 4 bases short, with 12 bases between. Germline V gene sequence: CDR1 SGHDN, CDR2 FVKESK. CDR3 residues: CASSQDVGRVYGYTF. CDR3 bases: TGTGCCAGCAGCCAAGATGTAGGCAGGGTCTATGGCTACACCTTC.

This clone appeared a few times. The chain links TRBV11-2 to TRBJ2-1; 8 nucleotides align to TRBD1. The CDR3 runs 15 residues. V lost 4 bases, J lost 6 bases, and 8 bases stayed unmatched. The germline V gene encodes CDR1 SGHAT and CDR2 FQNNGV. This chain's CDR3 is CASSSPGTGINEQFF. The CDR3 DNA reads as TGTGCCAGCAGCTCCCCCGGGACAGGCATCAATGAGCAGTTCTTC.